This TCR beta chain was captured in a study of blood T cell repertoires in COVID-19. Study details: The analysed material was cDNA or gDNA that came from T cells, B-cell-depleted T cells, or PBMCs.

The Seattle patients, enrolled during active infection, were followed longitudinally. As to this clone: Other nucleotide sequences in the sample specify the same CDR3.

The CDR3 is 12 residues long. The germline gives CDR1 SGHNT, CDR2 YYREEE (reference sequence). Trimming took 0 bases from V and 6 from J, leaving 6 bases between them. Original data processing: For nucleated cells, counts were estimated from reference gene primer amplification. Generated by immunoSEQ multiplex PCR, the TCRdb table keeps only in-frame clones and is missing some. The D gene and trimming were derived from the DNA, and the V and J assignments and clone size from that table. The sample has a few hundred thousand clones, around 90% seen once. The receptor was isolated from a woman aged 55-69 years with COVID-19, enrolled during active disease. Sample: peripheral blood. The chain couples TRBV5-4 to TRBJ1-2, with a weak D call TRBD1 (5 bases). CDR3 nucleotides: TGTGCCAGCAGCTTGGAAGGGGATGGCTACACCTTC. Protein sequence: CASSLEGDGYTF.